This paragraph covers one T cell receptor (beta chain) sequence. Its antigen remains unidentified. The input lacks base qualities; no much larger clone sits a single base away. The study evaluated CTLA-4 blockade (ipilimumab) given together with focal radiation therapy in patients who had chemo-refractory metastatic non-small-cell lung cancer. This entry belongs to a study of radiotherapy plus CTLA-4 blockade in lung cancer listed by TCRdb under 2018. As for the study more broadly: Among the enrolled patients, 18% had an objective response, and 31% reached disease control. General study outcomes and caveats: After treatment with radiotherapy and ipilimumab, TCR clones that originated in tumors expanded in peripheral blood. Increased serum interferon-beta after radiation, together with early dynamic changes in blood T cell clones, were reported to be the strongest predictors of response.

Relative to germline, V is 5 bases shorter and J is 3 bases shorter, with 8 bases between their ends. The CDR3 covers 12 residues, taking in both the cysteine and the phenylalanine. Just the 36-base CDR3 DNA is kept, in frame starting at base 1. From the germline V gene, CDR1 is SQVTM and CDR2 is ANQGSEA. The library relied on the immunoSEQ multiplex PCR assay. TCRdb's version of the immuneACCESS table is confined to in-frame rearrangements and falls short of the full clone set. An unresolved V gene accounts for under half of the shortfall where checked; the remainder is of unknown origin. The sample records 80,000 to 95,000 clones, roughly 87% of which are singletons. The top ten clones comprise roughly 0.82% of the sample.

The sequence came from a human donor with non-small cell lung cancer who had stable disease on radiotherapy plus ipilimumab. The sequenced sample was peripheral blood, obtained from a patient treated with radiotherapy plus ipilimumab. The rearrangement combines TRBV29-1 with TRBJ1-3; the D gene assignment is ambiguous. The bases are TGCAGCGTTTTGGCGGATGGAAACACCATATATTTT. This is translated as CSVLADGNTIYF.